These 32 T cell receptor beta chains were sequenced from one sample in a study of shared clonotypes between healthy human individuals. TCRdb keeps only in-frame clones here, not all; method: immunoSEQ multiplex PCR. The table records around 2.1 million clones, approximately 95% of them present only once. Sequencing was carried out using naive CD4+ T cells sorted from blood. Subset denoted: CD45RA+ positively selected. The receptors derive from a young man in good health.

The chain employs TRBV9 and TRBJ2-4, with TRBD2 matching 11 bases. Germline CDR1 and CDR2: SGDLS and YYNGEE. The length of the CDR3 is 19 residues. Unmatched junction bases numbered 8, after V lost 0 bases and J lost 0 bases. The CDR3 region is CASSVAGTSGDLAKNIQYF. CDR3 sequence (DNA): TGTGCCAGCAGCGTAGCCGGGACTAGCGGAGATCTAGCCAAAAACATTCAGTACTTC.

This chain connects TRBV11-2 to TRBJ2-1; D might be TRBD2 (6 bases). Trimming cost V 4 bases and J 0 bases, with 13 bases left between them. The V gene's germline CDR1 is SGHAT and CDR2 FQNNGV. The CDR3 runs to 16 residues. The CDR3 DNA reads TGTGCCAGCAGCTCCACTACGGGGGACTCCTACAATGAGCAGTTCTTC. It specifies CASSSTTGDSYNEQFF.

The chain carries TRBV5-1 and TRBJ1-5, with D possibly TRBD1 on 6 matching bases. CDR1 and CDR2 (germline): SGHRS, YFSETQ. The V gene lost 4 bases and the J gene lost 4 bases, with 12 bases spanning the gap. This CDR3 contains 14 residues. The CDR3: CASSPWGRNQPQHF. CDR3 nucleotides: TGCGCCAGCAGCCCATGGGGGCGAAATCAGCCCCAGCATTTT.

The chain is built from TRBV27 and TRBJ2-3; 9 bases fit TRBD2. The V gene's germline CDR1 is MNHEY and CDR2 SMNVEV (reference sequence). The CDR3 contains 15 residues. Losses at the gene ends were 6 bases for V and 6 bases for J; bases not matched to a gene: 10. The CDR3 nucleotides read TGTGCCAGCAGCCGAACGGGACTAGCAGGGGATACGCAGTATTTT. Translated: CASSRTGLAGDTQYF.

The chain employs TRBV6-5 and TRBJ2-3, with D possibly called TRBD1 or TRBD2 (5 bases each). The ends were cut back, 10 bases at V and 2 bases at J, with 13 bases in the middle. Germline lookup yields CDR1 MNHEY and CDR2 SVGAGI. The CDR3 totals 13 residues. For the CDR3, the DNA is TGTGCCACCATGAGGGGTTACACAGATACGCAGTATTTT. It is translated as CATMRGYTDTQYF.

This rearrangement joins TRBV5-8 to TRBJ2-7, with TRBD1 as a possible D gene (6 bases). Germline assignment: CDR1 SGHTS and CDR2 YDEGEE. The CDR3 spans 12 residues. V was shortened by 4 bases and J by 9 bases, with 14 bases between the two germline ends. The CDR3 region is CASSEQGVRQYF. The CDR3 DNA reads as TGTGCCAGCAGCGAACAGGGAGTGCGGCAGTACTTC. The full variable domain, rest sourced from reference TRBV5-8 and TRBJ2-7, is EAGVTQSPTHLIKTRGQQATLRCSPISGHTSVYWYQQALGLGLQFLLWYDEGEERNRGNFPPRFSGRQFPNYSSELNVNALELEDSALYLCASSEQGVRQYFGPGTRLTVT.

This chain joins TRBV6-5 and TRBJ1-5; TRBD1 might be the D (6 bases). The CDR3 loop spans 15 amino acids. V lost 2 bases to trimming and J lost 4 bases, with 12 bases between them. Germline CDR1 is MNHEY and CDR2 is SVGAGI. CDR3 nucleotide sequence: TGTGCCAGCAGTTACCTCTCGGACAGAAATCAGCCCCAGCATTTT. Its protein is CASSYLSDRNQPQHF.

The rearrangement uses TRBV4-3 and TRBJ1-5; D remains unclear. V dropped 6 bases and J dropped 4 bases, with 13 bases sitting between them. CDR3 length: 14 amino acids. Germline V CDR1 and CDR2: LGHNA, YSLEER. CDR3 in amino acids: CASSSTAANQPQHF. The CDR3 DNA reads as TGCGCCAGCAGTTCGACGGCGGCAAATCAGCCCCAGCATTTT.

V and J are TRBV6-5 and TRBJ2-5; D might be TRBD1 or TRBD2, each matching 5 bases. CDR3 size: 15 residues. Germline V gene lookup returns CDR1 MNHEY and CDR2 SVGAGI. V gave up 6 bases and J gave up 5 bases, with 19 bases separating them. Here the CDR3 DNA reads TGTGCCAGCAGGCCGGGACCAAGAAGTGGGGAGACCCAGTACTTC. It specifies CASRPGPRSGETQYF.

The chain uses TRBV7-8 and TRBJ2-7; 7 bases are shared with TRBD1. The ends lost 5 bases at V and 3 bases at J; junction bases unmatched: 13. The length of the CDR3 is 16 residues. Germline CDR1 is SGHVS and CDR2 is FQNEAQ. CDR3 coding DNA: TGTGCCAGCAGCCCCACTCCAGGGGGTCCTAGCTACGAGCAGTACTTC. This codes for CASSPTPGGPSYEQYF.

The rearrangement links TRBV10-3 to TRBJ1-6; 11 bases line up with TRBD1. The CDR3 loop spans 13 amino acids. Per germline, CDR1 ENHRY and CDR2 SYGVKD. The V gene end was trimmed by 6 bases and the J gene end by 8 bases; junction bases not matched to a gene: 0. The CDR3 reads CAIRGQGDSPLHF. CDR3 bases: TGTGCCATCAGGGGACAGGGGGATTCACCCCTCCACTTT.

This rearrangement joins TRBV6-1 to TRBJ1-2, with D perhaps matching TRBD1 (5 bases). CDR1 and CDR2 (germline): MNHNS, SASEGT. The CDR3 extends over 14 amino acids. V lost 9 bases to trimming and J lost 0 bases, with 14 bases between them. The CDR3 is CASTGRGPNYGYTF. The CDR3 bases are TGTGCCAGTACGGGAAGGGGACCTAACTATGGCTACACCTTC.

J is TRBJ1-2 and V is TRBV30; no definite D call. V was pared by 0 bases and J by 7 bases, with 12 bases between. The CDR3 has 13 residues. CDR1 and CDR2 from the germline V gene are GTSNPN and SVGIG (reference sequence). The CDR3 here is CAWSVRGLAGYTF. Here the CDR3 DNA reads TGTGCCTGGAGTGTACGAGGGTTGGCTGGCTACACCTTC.

This chain connects TRBV6-1 to TRBJ1-2; the D gene is possibly TRBD1 (6 bases). CDR1 is MNHNS and CDR2 is SASEGT in the germline V gene. The CDR3 is 14 amino acids. V dropped 2 bases and J dropped 5 bases, with 12 bases sitting between them. The CDR3 DNA reads as TGTGCCAGCAGTGAATCCGGTACAGGGTATGGCTACACCTTC. Translation gives CASSESGTGYGYTF.

This clone was counted once. The chain combines TRBV4-1 with TRBJ1-5; D is perhaps TRBD1 (5 bases). Germline CDR1 and CDR2: MGHRA and YSYEKL. Trimming stripped 0 bases from V and 2 bases from J, with 11 bases between. The CDR3 sequence is 16 residues long. CDR3 region: CASSQDRARGNQPQHF. The CDR3 nucleotides are TGCGCCAGCAGCCAAGATCGGGCCAGGGGCAATCAGCCCCAGCATTTT.

This chain joins TRBV10-3 and TRBJ2-5; D is perhaps TRBD2 (7 bases). Trimming took off 7 bases at V and 4 bases at J, with 13 bases between the two ends. Per the germline V gene, CDR1 is ENHRY and CDR2 is SYGVKD. CDR3 length: 13 residues. In DNA form, the CDR3 reads TGTGCCATCAAGGGGGAGGGAGGAGAGACCCAGTACTTC. It encodes CAIKGEGGETQYF.

The chain employs TRBV28 and TRBJ2-3; 8 bases align to TRBD2. V lost 11 bases to trimming and J lost 1 base; unmatched junction nucleotides: 11. The CDR3 has 15 residues. Germline-derived CDR1 and CDR2 are MDHEN and SYDVKM. The CDR3 reads CAGGAGGGRTDTQYF. The CDR3 coding sequence is TGTGCCGGGGGGGCTGGCGGGGGGCGCACAGATACGCAGTATTTT.

V is TRBV6-6 and J is TRBJ2-7; 10 bases line up with TRBD2. In germline, CDR1 is MNHNY, CDR2 SVGAGI (reference sequence). After removal of 10 bases from V and 2 bases from J, the junction contained 5 bases not matched to a gene. The CDR3 contains 13 residues. The CDR3 region is CATGTSDTYEQYF. The CDR3 coding sequence is TGTGCCACCGGGACTAGCGACACCTACGAGCAGTACTTC.

The chain links TRBV28 to TRBJ1-4, with 11 bases identical to TRBD1. Trimming cost V 5 bases and J 7 bases; bases outside gene matches: 6. Germline CDR1 and CDR2: MDHEN and SYDVKM. The CDR3 has 15 residues. CDR3: CASSRTGGLGEKLFF. CDR3 nucleotides: TGTGCCAGCAGTCGGACAGGGGGCCTGGGTGAAAAACTGTTTTTT.

The rearrangement links TRBV28 to TRBJ2-5, with TRBD2 as a possible D gene (6 bases). Germline-derived CDR1 and CDR2 are MDHEN and SYDVKM. CDR3 length equals 15 residues. Trimming removed 2 bases from V and 4 bases from J, with 14 bases in between. The CDR3 DNA follows: TGTGCCAGCAGTTTAGTAGTTAGAGCGGGAGAGACCCAGTACTTC. Its translation: CASSLVVRAGETQYF. The variable domain in full, completed from reference TRBV28 and TRBJ2-5, reads DVKVTQSSRYLVKRTGEKVFLECVQDMDHENMFWYRQDPGLGLRLIYFSYDVKMKEKGDIPEGYSVSREKKERFSLILESASTNQTSMYLCASSLVVRAGETQYFGPGTRLLVL.

As to this clone: Other DNA variants within this sample encode the same CDR3. This chain connects TRBV18 to TRBJ1-6; D perhaps matches TRBD1 (5 bases). The germline V gene encodes CDR1 KGHSH and CDR2 LQKENI. The CDR3 contains 14 residues. Trimming pared 3 bases from V and 5 bases from J, leaving 8 bases between. The CDR3 nucleotides read TGTGCCAGCTCACCGGGACGGAATAATTCACCCCTCCACTTT. This sequence encodes CASSPGRNNSPLHF. The complete variable domain, with remaining parts taken from reference TRBV18 and TRBJ1-6, reads NAGVMQNPRHLVRRRGQEARLRCSPMKGHSHVYWYRQLPEEGLKFMVYLQKENIIDESGMPKERFSAEFPKEGPSILRIQQVVRGDSAAYFCASSPGRNNSPLHFGNGTRLTVT.

V gene TRBV6-6 combines with J gene TRBJ1-3; a weak D match, TRBD1 (5 bases). Germline lookup yields CDR1 MNHNY and CDR2 SVGAGI (reference sequence). Deletions cut 8 bases from V and 2 bases from J, with 7 bases between. The CDR3 is made up of 12 amino acids. The CDR3 DNA is TGTGCCAGCGGGGGAGCTGGAAACACCATATATTTT. Protein sequence: CASGGAGNTIYF.

CDR3 residues: CASSAGLAYNEQFF. The CDR3 bases are TGTGCCAGCAGCGCGGGACTAGCCTACAATGAGCAGTTCTTC. The gene calls are TRBV27 and TRBJ2-1; 8 nucleotides align to TRBD2. J gave up 2 bases and V 6 bases, and 3 bases lay outside the gene matches. Germline V CDR1 and CDR2: MNHEY, SMNVEV (reference sequence). CDR3 length: 14 residues.

The chain employs TRBV5-1 and TRBJ1-3; unclear D gene. The germline V gene has CDR1 SGHRS and CDR2 YFSETQ. CDR3 length equals 14 residues. V dropped 3 bases and J dropped 0 bases, with 7 bases sitting between them. In DNA form, the CDR3 reads TGCGCCAGCAGCTCCGAGGTCTCTGGAAACACCATATATTTT. Residues: CASSSEVSGNTIYF.

This clone appeared once. The chain couples TRBV18 to TRBJ1-2; TRBD1 matches 9 bases. There are 14 residues in the CDR3. Trimming cost V 4 bases and J 2 bases; bases outside gene matches: 2. In germline, CDR1 is KGHSH, CDR2 LQKENI. The DNA of the CDR3 is TGTGCCAGCTCACAAACAGGGGGCAACTATGGCTACACCTTC. Translated: CASSQTGGNYGYTF.

Of note for this clone: Other DNA sequences in the same sample also yield this CDR3. The J gene is TRBJ1-2, the V gene TRBV5-1, with D hard to call. V was clipped by 0 bases and J by 5 bases, with 8 bases between them. The CDR3 has 13 amino acids. In germline, CDR1 is SGHRS, CDR2 YFSETQ. The CDR3 loop reads CASSLAQNYGYTF. CDR3 in DNA: TGCGCCAGCAGCTTGGCTCAGAATTATGGCTACACCTTC.

Turning to this clone: Other DNA sequences in the same sample also yield this CDR3. The chain couples TRBV30 to TRBJ2-7, with TRBD1 matching over 8 bases. CDR1 GTSNPN and CDR2 SVGIG come from the germline V gene (reference sequence). CDR3 length: 14 residues. After removal of 1 base from V and 2 bases from J, the junction contained 4 bases not matched to a gene. This chain's CDR3 is CAWSGGTGPYEQYF. CDR3 coding DNA: TGTGCCTGGAGTGGGGGGACAGGACCCTACGAGCAGTACTTC.

V gene TRBV10-1 combines with J gene TRBJ2-2; 12 nucleotides align to TRBD2. CDR3 length: 14 amino acids. Germline CDR1 is WNHNN and CDR2 is SYGVQD (reference sequence). V shed 10 bases and J 2 bases; nucleotides not matched to a gene: 2. CDR3 sequence: CATSGGANTGELFF. DNA of the CDR3: TGCGCCACTAGCGGGGGGGCAAACACCGGGGAGCTGTTTTTT.

The rearrangement links TRBV7-9 to TRBJ2-7; 9 bases line up with TRBD1. After removal of 4 bases from V and 4 bases from J, the junction contained 11 bases not matched to a gene. CDR3 length equals 16 residues. CDR1 SEHNR and CDR2 FQNEAQ come from the germline V gene (reference sequence). The CDR3 sequence: CASSSSGTGIPYEQYF. In DNA, the CDR3 is TGTGCCAGCAGCTCCTCCGGGACAGGGATCCCTTACGAGCAGTACTTC. Together with reference TRBV7-9 and TRBJ2-7, the CDR3 gives the full variable domain: DTGVSQNPRHKITKRGQNVTFRCDPISEHNRLYWYRQTLGQGPEFLTYFQNEAQLEKSRLLSDRFSAERPKGSFSTLEIQRTEQGDSAMYLCASSSSGTGIPYEQYFGPGTRLTVT.

This clone was recorded once. This chain joins TRBV18 and TRBJ1-2; no definite D call. Germline V gives CDR1 KGHSH, CDR2 LQKENI. Trimming removed 4 bases from V and 4 bases from J, with 13 bases in between. The CDR3 runs to 14 residues. The CDR3 reads CASSRQVLTYGYTF. CDR3 DNA sequence: TGTGCCAGCTCACGCCAGGTCTTAACCTATGGCTACACCTTC.

The genes are TRBV4-1 and TRBJ2-3; D is ambiguous. Trimming left V 2 bases short and J 6 bases short, with 15 bases between. This CDR3 has 15 residues. CDR1 is MGHRA, CDR2 YSYEKL, per germline. The CDR3, as DNA: TGCGCCAGCAGCCAAAATGGGATAAGCATTGATACGCAGTATTTT. It codes for CASSQNGISIDTQYF.

About this clone: This same CDR3 is encoded by further DNA sequences in the sample. The gene calls are TRBV11-2 and TRBJ2-5; D is unresolved. The CDR3 spans 13 residues. CDR1 is SGHAT and CDR2 is FQNNGV in the germline V gene. Trimming cost V 2 bases and J 5 bases, with 9 bases left between them. CDR3 in amino acids: CASSLQGRETQYF. The DNA of the CDR3 is TGTGCCAGCAGCTTACAAGGGCGGGAGACCCAGTACTTC.